A single sample gave rise to the 27 T cell receptor beta chains below, sequenced in a study of shared clonotypes between healthy human individuals. Clones were read by immunoSEQ multiplex PCR, and TCRdb kept only the in-frame ones, dropping some. The repertoire has around 100,000 clones, roughly two thirds of them found once; the top ten carry around 41%. The sample comprised memory CD8+ T cells sorted from blood. Subset in this sample: CD45RO+ cells pooled with CCR7-negative TemRA cells. The receptors stem from a man aged 25-45 years in good health.

Of note for this clone: The sample carries other DNA sequences with the same CDR3. The chain uses TRBV5-1 and TRBJ2-3; weak D call: TRBD2 (7 bases). V was pared by 6 bases and J by 0 bases, with 11 bases between. CDR3 size: 14 residues. Germline loops: CDR1 SGHRS, CDR2 YFSETQ. CDR3 nucleotides: TGCGCCAGCATTCGCGGGGGCAGCACAGATACGCAGTATTTT. This translates into CASIRGGSTDTQYF.

This clone has a handful of counts. The DNA for the CDR3 is TGCGCCAGCAGCCAGGGGACAGGGGACCCCTACGAGCAGTACTTC. Its protein is CASSQGTGDPYEQYF. V is TRBV4-3 and J is TRBJ2-7; 10 bases fit TRBD1. V was clipped by 3 bases and J by 2 bases; unmatched bases: 4. Germline V gene sequence: CDR1 LGHNA, CDR2 YSLEER. CDR3 length: 15 residues.

The table lists this clone with a count of one. This chain links TRBV7-9 with TRBJ2-7; D not certain. CDR3 length: 14 residues. Trimming shortened V by 2 bases and J by 2 bases, and 10 bases separated the two germline ends. CDR1 is SEHNR, CDR2 FQNEAQ, per germline (reference sequence). CDR3 loop: CASSLSTSTYEQYF. Here the CDR3 DNA reads TGTGCCAGCAGCTTAAGTACAAGTACCTACGAGCAGTACTTC.

The chain combines TRBV29-1 with TRBJ2-7; 7 bases match TRBD1. CDR1 is SQVTM, CDR2 ANQGSEA, per germline. Trimming took 4 bases from V and 3 from J; bases not matched to a gene: 3. This CDR3 region has 12 residues. The CDR3 region is CSVGGGVYEQYF. DNA of the CDR3: TGCAGCGTTGGAGGGGGCGTCTACGAGCAGTACTTC.

This clone was counted ten times or more. The rearrangement uses TRBV7-9 and TRBJ2-3; D uncertain. Germline-derived CDR1 and CDR2 are SEHNR and FQNEAQ (reference sequence). CDR3 length: 13 amino acids. Trimming removed 6 bases at V and 8 bases at J, with 15 bases between. The CDR3 region is CASRAPSGLTQYF. CDR3 DNA: TGTGCCAGCAGGGCCCCTAGTGGCCTTACGCAGTATTTT.

The rearrangement uses TRBV29-1 and TRBJ1-1, with D uncertain. Trimming removed 6 bases at V and 1 base at J, with 15 bases between. The CDR3 consists of 14 residues. From germline, CDR1 is SQVTM and CDR2 ANQGSEA. Here the CDR3 DNA reads TGCAGCGTCGACACGCGACACGCGAACACTGAAGCTTTCTTT. Amino acid sequence: CSVDTRHANTEAFF.

The chain has TRBV7-6 and TRBJ2-5, with 11 bases aligning to TRBD2. The CDR3 consists of 19 residues. Looked up from germline, CDR1 is SGHVS and CDR2 is FNYEAQ. J gave up 5 bases and V 1 base, and 15 bases lay outside the gene matches. CDR3 sequence reads: CASSLGSSLAGGFRETQYF. CDR3 DNA sequence: TGTGCCAGCAGCTTAGGGTCCTCGTTAGCGGGAGGGTTCCGGGAGACCCAGTACTTC.

In this sample, this clone turned up once. The CDR3 nucleotides read TGTGCCACGCGAGATTTGGGTAACTATGGCTACACCTTC. It translates to CATRDLGNYGYTF. The rearrangement joins TRBV15 to TRBJ1-2, with D unresolved. V dropped 9 bases and J dropped 1 base, with 12 bases sitting between them. There are 13 residues in the CDR3. Germline CDR1 LNHNV, CDR2 YYDKDF (reference sequence).

The chain is built from TRBV18 and TRBJ2-1; no reliable D call. CDR3 length equals 14 residues. Germline V CDR1 and CDR2: KGHSH, LQKENI. The V end was cut by 0 bases, the J end by 8 bases, with 11 bases between. CDR3 sequence reads: CASSPPSLVDEQFF. The CDR3 DNA reads TGTGCCAGCTCACCACCGTCATTAGTCGATGAGCAGTTCTTC. Combining the CDR3 with reference TRBV18 and TRBJ2-1 gives the whole variable domain NAGVMQNPRHLVRRRGQEARLRCSPMKGHSHVYWYRQLPEEGLKFMVYLQKENIIDESGMPKERFSAEFPKEGPSILRIQQVVRGDSAAYFCASSPPSLVDEQFFGPGTRLTVL.

The rearrangement uses TRBV25-1 and TRBJ1-1; D is possibly TRBD1 (6 bases). The germline V gene encodes CDR1 MGHDK and CDR2 SYGVNS. Trimming pared 3 bases from V and 4 bases from J, leaving 15 bases between. This CDR3 is built from 15 residues. The CDR3 nucleotides are TGTGCCAGCAGTGACTTAGACTGGGACACCACTGAAGCTTTCTTT. It yields the protein CASSDLDWDTTEAFF. The whole variable domain, filled in from reference TRBV25-1 and TRBJ1-1, reads EADIYQTPRYLVIGTGKKITLECSQTMGHDKMYWYQQDPGMELHLIHYSYGVNSTEKGDLSSESTVSRIRTEHFPLTLESARPSHTSQYLCASSDLDWDTTEAFFGQGTRLTVV.

The chain combines TRBV4-1 with TRBJ2-7, with D unclear. This CDR3 contains 14 residues. Trimming removed 2 bases from V and 5 bases from J, with 13 bases in between. Per the germline V gene, CDR1 is MGHRA and CDR2 is YSYEKL. CDR3 nucleotides: TGCGCCAGCAGCCAATCGGGTTCCGGAAACGAGCAGTACTTC. Amino acids: CASSQSGSGNEQYF.

On this clone: This may arise from a read error, as a much more abundant clone is one base away. The same CDR3 arises from other DNA sequences in this sample as well. This sequence joins TRBV6-5 and TRBJ2-1; the match to TRBD1 covers 7 bases. In germline, CDR1 is MNHEY, CDR2 SVGAGI. V lost 7 bases to trimming and J lost 8 bases; unmatched junction nucleotides: 8. The CDR3 totals 13 residues. The chain's CDR3 is CASKQGPRDEQFF. As DNA, the CDR3 is TGTGCCAGCAAACAGGGGCCGAGGGATGAGCAGTTCTTC.

The V and J genes are TRBV25-1 and TRBJ2-3; D is uncertain. Germline V CDR1 and CDR2: MGHDK, SYGVNS. The V and J ends lost 2 bases and 6 bases respectively, with 3 bases between them. This CDR3 is 11 amino acids long. As DNA, the CDR3 is TGTGCCAGCAGTGAAAGGGATACGCAGTATTTT. As protein: CASSERDTQYF.

The CDR3 protein is CASSLSDTQYF. CDR3 in DNA: TGTGCCAGCAGCTTGTCGGATACGCAGTATTTT. The V and J genes are TRBV5-4 and TRBJ2-3; no clear D. Trimming took 1 base from V and 6 from J, leaving 3 bases between them. Germline-derived CDR1 and CDR2 are SGHNT and YYREEE (reference sequence). The CDR3 runs to 11 residues. The variable domain in full, completed from reference TRBV5-4 and TRBJ2-3, reads ETGVTQSPTHLIKTRGQQVTLRCSSQSGHNTVSWYQQALGQGPQFIFQYYREEENGRGNFPPRFSGLQFPNYSSELNVNALELDDSALYLCASSLSDTQYFGPGTRLTVL.

The chain couples TRBV7-9 to TRBJ2-5; D call uncertain. This CDR3 is 11 amino acids long. Trimming left V 0 bases short and J 6 bases short, with 2 bases between. Germline CDR1 and CDR2: SEHNR and FQNEAQ (reference sequence). CDR3 in DNA: TGTGCCAGCAGCTTAGCAAAGACCCAGTACTTC. Protein sequence: CASSLAKTQYF.

The rearrangement uses TRBV7-6 and TRBJ2-3; TRBD2 might be the D (6 bases). Deletions cut 0 bases from V and 1 base from J, with 14 bases between. CDR3 length equals 17 residues. Germline values: CDR1 SGHVS, CDR2 FNYEAQ. The CDR3 region has the DNA TGTGCCAGCAGCTTAGCACGGGGAGGAGGGGGCACAGATACGCAGTATTTT. Its translation is CASSLARGGGGTDTQYF.

This clone was detected a few times. V is TRBV9 and J is TRBJ2-1; D remains unclear. V gave up 0 bases and J gave up 0 bases, with 10 bases separating them. The CDR3 is 16 residues long. Germline values: CDR1 SGDLS, CDR2 YYNGEE. CDR3 sequence: CASSVGGLSSYNEQFF. The CDR3 DNA follows: TGTGCCAGCAGCGTAGGAGGTCTAAGCTCCTACAATGAGCAGTTCTTC.

This chain connects TRBV27 to TRBJ2-3, with D tentatively TRBD1 (5 bases). Germline CDR1 is MNHEY and CDR2 is SMNVEV (reference sequence). Trimming pared 7 bases from V and 2 bases from J, leaving 16 bases between. CDR3 length: 15 residues. CDR3 residues: CASKPGNQYTDTQYF. The CDR3 nucleotides are TGTGCCAGCAAGCCAGGGAATCAGTACACAGATACGCAGTATTTT.

The chain uses TRBV25-1 and TRBJ2-1; maybe TRBD2 (6 bases). This CDR3 is 18 amino acids long. V lost 1 base and J lost 7, with 23 bases in between. Germline V lookup: CDR1 MGHDK, CDR2 SYGVNS. The CDR3 protein is CASSESPLANPSGNEQFF. In DNA form, the CDR3 reads TGTGCCAGCAGTGAATCCCCTCTAGCGAACCCGAGCGGGAATGAGCAGTTCTTC.

This clone has just one count. The rearrangement uses TRBV9 and TRBJ2-3, with 8 bases lining up with TRBD2. V lost 3 bases and J lost 1; bases outside the gene matches: 4. The CDR3 loop spans 15 amino acids. Germline V CDR1 and CDR2: SGDLS, YYNGEE. The CDR3 nucleotides read TGTGCCAGCAGCGCTCAAGCGGGGGGCACAGATACGCAGTATTTT. Translated: CASSAQAGGTDTQYF.

The chain combines TRBV4-3 with TRBJ1-3, with TRBD1 as a possible D gene (6 bases). The CDR3 is made up of 15 amino acids. The V end lost 1 base, the J end lost 2 bases, and 9 bases lay between the germline ends. Germline CDR1 is LGHNA and CDR2 is YSLEER. In DNA, the CDR3 is TGCGCCAGCAGCCAAGCGTCAGGGGCTGGAAACACCATATATTTT. This encodes CASSQASGAGNTIYF.

This clone has only a few counts. The rearrangement uses TRBV7-2 and TRBJ2-5; D may be TRBD1 or TRBD2 (5 bases each). Trimming shortened V by 5 bases and J by 5 bases, and 12 bases separated the two germline ends. This CDR3 contains 13 residues. Germline lookup yields CDR1 SGHTA and CDR2 FQGNSA. The CDR3 spells CASSLGTIETQYF. CDR3 DNA: TGTGCCAGCAGCCTCGGGACGATCGAGACCCAGTACTTC.

The CDR3 DNA reads as TGTGCCAGTAGTATCCAAAGACAGGGCTCCCCCTACAATGAGCAGTTCTTC. Translating it yields CASSIQRQGSPYNEQFF. The rearrangement links TRBV19 to TRBJ2-1; 7 bases are shared with TRBD1. CDR3 length: 17 amino acids. Germline assignment: CDR1 LNHDA and CDR2 SQIVND (reference sequence). V lost 3 bases and J lost 2; bases outside the gene matches: 10.

In its sample, this clone was seen a few times. The rearrangement uses TRBV27 and TRBJ2-3; D may be TRBD1 (6 bases). The germline V and J ends were trimmed by 3 bases and 2 bases, with 12 bases remaining between them. The CDR3 contains 15 residues. Germline V gives CDR1 MNHEY, CDR2 SMNVEV (reference sequence). CDR3 residues: CASSFHRANTDTQYF. The DNA for the CDR3 is TGTGCCAGCAGTTTCCACAGGGCGAACACAGATACGCAGTATTTT.

This clone has a handful of counts. The chain couples TRBV7-6 to TRBJ2-7, with D unclear. CDR1 is SGHVS and CDR2 is FNYEAQ in the germline V gene. CDR3 length equals 14 residues. V lost 8 bases to trimming and J lost 0 bases, with 14 bases between them. DNA of the CDR3: TGTGCCAGCGGCAGGTCACCAGCCTCCTACGAGCAGTACTTC. This translates into CASGRSPASYEQYF.

CDR3 residues: CSVMDRDNYGYTF. In DNA form, the CDR3 reads TGCAGCGTTATGGACAGGGATAACTATGGCTACACCTTC. The chain joins TRBV29-1 to TRBJ1-2; 8 bases are a match to TRBD1. V lost 5 bases and J lost 1; bases outside the gene matches: 3. Germline CDR1 and CDR2: SQVTM and ANQGSEA. The CDR3 length is 13 residues.

A single count supports this clone. The V and J genes are TRBV6-1 and TRBJ2-7; D unresolved. The CDR3 consists of 14 residues. CDR1 and CDR2 (germline): MNHNS, SASEGT. V lost 0 bases and J lost 3, with 9 bases in between. The CDR3 loop reads CASSEAGKRYEQYF. CDR3 DNA: TGTGCCAGCAGTGAAGCGGGCAAGCGCTACGAGCAGTACTTC.